Below, 22 T cell receptor beta chains from the same sample are listed, as sequenced in a study of identical twins. One entry per CDR3 protein results from TCRdb running MiXCR on the 5' RACE reads. Of hundreds of thousands of distinct CDR3 sequences in the sample, about 20% were seen once. This same sample was also part of a study on T cells expressing NK-cell markers.

The sequenced sample consisted of PBMCs. The receptors derive from a woman younger than 30 in good health.

This sequence joins TRBV13 and TRBJ1-6; no reliable D call. The germline gives CDR1 PRHDT, CDR2 FYEKMQ (reference sequence). V lost 5 bases, J lost 11 bases, and 10 bases lay in between. CDR3 length equals 12 residues. The CDR3 protein is CASSRDRTPLHF. CDR3 nucleotides: TGTGCCAGCAGCAGGGATAGGACACCCCTCCACTTT.

The chain links TRBV5-1 to TRBJ1-1; TRBD1 might be the D (5 bases). CDR3 length: 13 amino acids. V shed 6 bases and J shed 3 bases, with 12 bases lying between them. The germline gives CDR1 SGHRS, CDR2 YFSETQ. The CDR3 DNA is TGCGCCAGCAAAGAGGGGCCCGACACTGAAGCTTTCTTT. Protein product: CASKEGPDTEAFF.

This clonotype was counted only a few times. This sequence joins TRBV20-1 and TRBJ1-2; 7 nucleotides agree with TRBD1. This CDR3 spans 10 amino acids. Germline loops: CDR1 DFQATT, CDR2 SNEGSKA (reference sequence). With V trimmed by 6 bases and J by 8 bases, 3 bases remained unmatched. The CDR3 sequence is CSAVDRGYTF. The CDR3 DNA sequence: TGCAGTGCAGTGGACAGGGGCTACACCTTC.

V usage is TRBV11-2 and J usage is TRBJ2-5; TRBD1 matches at 8 bases. The trim removed 2 bases at V and 4 bases at J, leaving 9 bases unmatched. The CDR3 has 16 amino acids. Germline V gene sequence: CDR1 SGHAT, CDR2 FQNNGV. The CDR3 loop is CASSLLAGGAGETQYF. The CDR3 nucleotides read TGTGCCAGCAGCTTATTGGCAGGGGGCGCAGGAGAGACCCAGTACTTC.

This clonotype was observed many times. The chain recombines TRBV5-5 with TRBJ2-5, with D uncertain. This CDR3 comprises 12 residues. The ends were cut back, 4 bases at V and 5 bases at J, with 9 bases in the middle. Germline V gene lookup returns CDR1 SGHKS and CDR2 YYEKEE (reference sequence). The CDR3 nucleotides read TGTGCCAGCAGCCCCATGGCGGAGACCCAGTACTTC. Protein product: CASSPMAETQYF.

The V gene is TRBV19, the J gene TRBJ1-5, with D hard to call. Trimming removed 3 bases from V and 7 bases from J, with 10 bases in between. The CDR3 has 13 amino acids. Germline V lookup: CDR1 LNHDA, CDR2 SQIVND (reference sequence). CDR3 coding DNA: TGTGCCAGTAGTATTTTGCTTGGGCAGCCCCAGCATTTT. Protein sequence: CASSILLGQPQHF. Filled out from reference TRBV19 and TRBJ1-5, the complete variable domain reads DGGITQSPKYLFRKEGQNVTLSCEQNLNHDAMYWYRQDPGQGLRLIYYSQIVNDFQKGDIAEGYSVSREKKESFPLTVTSAQKNPTAFYLCASSILLGQPQHFGDGTRLSIL.

In this sample, this clonotype turned up many times. The chain links TRBV20-1 to TRBJ2-5; unclear D gene. V was trimmed by 5 bases and J by 5 bases, leaving 24 bases between them. The CDR3 has 16 residues. Germline values: CDR1 DFQATT, CDR2 SNEGSKA (reference sequence). In DNA form, the CDR3 reads TGCAGTGCTTTGAGGCCCCGCATAAGTGGCATGGAGACCCAGTACTTC. Translating it yields CSALRPRISGMETQYF.

The chain links TRBV11-2 to TRBJ1-6; D not certain. CDR3 size: 14 residues. The V gene lost 5 bases and the J gene lost 7 bases, with 12 bases spanning the gap. CDR1 is SGHAT, CDR2 FQNNGV, per germline. The CDR3 nucleotides are TGTGCCAGCAGCCTCGGACTGAGAAATTCACCCCTCCACTTT. Translating it yields CASSLGLRNSPLHF.

V gene TRBV18 combines with J gene TRBJ2-7; D is undetermined. The CDR3 totals 13 residues. From germline, CDR1 is KGHSH and CDR2 LQKENI. V dropped 2 bases and J dropped 4 bases, with 9 bases sitting between them. CDR3 in DNA: TGTGCCAGCTCACCATCCCAGGAGTACGAGCAGTACTTC. Its translation is CASSPSQEYEQYF.

In its sample, this clonotype was seen a few times. This rearrangement joins TRBV5-5 to TRBJ2-1, with TRBD1 matching over 7 bases. With 0 bases clipped from V and 7 bases from J, the junction kept 4 bases outside the gene matches. The CDR3 consists of 14 residues. Germline CDR1 is SGHKS and CDR2 is YYEKEE (reference sequence). CDR3 sequence: CASSLVQGLNEQFF. The CDR3 DNA reads TGTGCCAGCAGCTTGGTACAGGGGTTGAATGAGCAGTTCTTC.

The sample holds a few counts of this clonotype. This rearrangement joins TRBV12-5 to TRBJ2-1; TRBD1 matches 7 bases. The trim removed 6 bases at V and 5 bases at J, leaving 7 bases unmatched. CDR1 is LGHNT and CDR2 is FRNRAP in the germline V gene. CDR3 length: 14 amino acids. As DNA, the CDR3 is TGTGCTAGTGGCGTCGACAGGGCCAACAATGAGCAGTTCTTC. Protein sequence: CASGVDRANNEQFF.

This clonotype was observed a few times. The chain joins TRBV12-5 to TRBJ2-1; 9 nucleotides match TRBD1. CDR3 size: 16 residues. After removal of 5 bases from V and 4 bases from J, the junction contained 9 bases not matched to a gene. Germline CDR1 LGHNT, CDR2 FRNRAP. The CDR3 DNA follows: TGTGCTAGTGGTGTATTCCGGGACAGGGCTTACAATGAGCAGTTCTTC. Its protein is CASGVFRDRAYNEQFF.

Only a few counts were recorded for this clonotype. The chain joins TRBV20-1 to TRBJ2-1; D is possibly TRBD2 (6 bases). Per germline, CDR1 DFQATT and CDR2 SNEGSKA (reference sequence). This CDR3 has 11 amino acids. The germline V and J ends were trimmed by 4 bases and 7 bases, with 8 bases remaining between them. The CDR3 DNA follows: TGCAGTGCTATTCTAGCGAATGAGCAGTTCTTC. Amino acid sequence: CSAILANEQFF.

This clonotype was observed many times. The chain is built from TRBV12-3 or TRBV12-4 and TRBJ1-5; no clear D gene. CDR3 size: 15 residues. The V gene lost 0 bases and the J gene lost 6 bases, with 12 bases spanning the gap. CDR3 DNA: TGTGCCAGCAGTTTAGCGGGAGGGTTCCGTCAGCCCCAGCATTTT. It is translated as CASSLAGGFRQPQHF.

The J gene is TRBJ2-1, the V gene TRBV5-1, with unresolved D. Looked up from germline, CDR1 is SGHRS and CDR2 is YFSETQ. Deletions cut 2 bases from V and 6 bases from J, with 12 bases between. This CDR3 comprises 14 residues. CDR3 in DNA: TGCGCCAGCAGCTTTATAGGCCGAGCCAATGAGCAGTTCTTC. It yields the protein CASSFIGRANEQFF.

This clonotype was detected a few times. This chain links TRBV12-3 or TRBV12-4 with TRBJ2-3, with D unresolved. V lost 1 base and J 0 bases, leaving 8 bases between the germline ends. This CDR3 is built from 15 residues. CDR3 amino acids: CASSLDAGSTDTQYF. CDR3 sequence (DNA): TGTGCCAGCAGTTTAGATGCAGGAAGCACAGATACGCAGTATTTT.

The chain employs TRBV5-5 and TRBJ1-4, with D hard to call. Per the germline V gene, CDR1 is SGHKS and CDR2 is YYEKEE (reference sequence). This CDR3 spans 16 amino acids. V was cut by 4 bases and J by 0 bases, with 13 bases left in between. The CDR3 DNA follows: TGTGCCAGCAGCCCACGGCCGACGGCAACTAATGAAAAACTGTTTTTT. This translates into CASSPRPTATNEKLFF.

The sample holds a few counts of this clonotype. This chain joins TRBV12-3 or TRBV12-4 and TRBJ1-3; D is unclear. The ends were cut back, 2 bases at V and 2 bases at J, with 7 bases in the middle. The CDR3 consists of 14 residues. The chain's CDR3 is CASSLPQTGNTIYF. CDR3 sequence (DNA): TGTGCCAGCAGTTTACCACAGACTGGAAACACCATATATTTT.

The chain couples TRBV12-3 or TRBV12-4 to TRBJ1-6; D might be TRBD1 (5 bases). The CDR3 length is 13 residues. Deletions cut 5 bases from V and 9 bases from J, with 11 bases between. CDR3 nucleotides: TGTGCCAGCAGTACCTTTAGGGGTTCACCCCTCCACTTT. Its translation: CASSTFRGSPLHF.

The chain recombines TRBV29-1 with TRBJ1-2, with 9 bases identical to TRBD1. Germline V CDR1 and CDR2: SQVTM, ANQGSEA. The CDR3 contains 13 residues. V gave up 7 bases and J gave up 3 bases; unmatched junction bases: 6. The CDR3 protein is CSAPTGGDYGYTF. CDR3 DNA sequence: TGCAGCGCCCCGACAGGGGGAGACTATGGCTACACCTTC.

This clonotype came up a few times. V and J are TRBV20-1 and TRBJ2-3; 8 bases map to TRBD1. The junction had 8 bases not matched to a gene; V was cut back by 5 bases and J by 1 base. CDR3 length equals 15 residues. Germline lookup yields CDR1 DFQATT and CDR2 SNEGSKA (reference sequence). CDR3 region: CSAQDRGRGTDTQYF. The CDR3 region has the DNA TGCAGTGCTCAAGACAGGGGAAGGGGCACAGATACGCAGTATTTT.

V and J are TRBV20-1 and TRBJ2-7; the D gene is possibly TRBD1 (5 bases). This CDR3 region has 15 residues. Trimming took 6 bases from V and 3 from J, leaving 21 bases between them. Germline values: CDR1 DFQATT, CDR2 SNEGSKA (reference sequence). As DNA, the CDR3 is TGCAGTGCCCTTTCCCGTATGACAGCCATCTACGAGCAGTACTTC. Protein product: CSALSRMTAIYEQYF.